This T cell receptor beta chain was sequenced for a study of CD8 T cells in ankylosing spondylitis. A few counts support this clonotype. Its specificity is not known. Overall study results and limits: Both synovial fluid and blood in reactive arthritis had previously been reported to carry some motif variants. Significant enrichment of disease-linked clones was reported in matched ankylosing spondylitis synovial fluid. Peripheral blood held disease-linked clones only at relatively low frequency, and these were CD8+.

TCRdb re-derived calls from the 5' RACE reads in MiXCR, one entry per CDR3 protein. This table holds 200,000 to 250,000 distinct CDR3 sequences, over 9.5% found once. The V gene lost 5 bases and the J gene lost 4 bases, with 14 bases spanning the gap. CDR1 and CDR2 from the germline V gene are SGHAT and FQNNGV. There are 14 residues in the CDR3. The sequence came from a male donor with ankylosing spondylitis or in good health (not recorded which). Sequencing was done on a sample of blood, either unsorted or a sorted T cell fraction (not recorded which). The rearrangement uses TRBV11-2 and TRBJ1-1; D unclear. The CDR3 loop is CASSPTWAPTEAFF. CDR3 nucleotides: TGTGCCAGCAGCCCAACCTGGGCCCCCACTGAAGCTTTCTTT.